These 28 T cell receptor beta chains were all obtained from the same sample, sequenced in a study of spatial heterogeneity in lung cancer. TCRdb re-analysed the 5' RACE reads in MiXCR, keeping a single row per CDR3 protein. The sample carries under 100,000 distinct CDR3 sequences, around 9% recorded once. Specified time point: sample taken at primary tumor resection. Sequencing of whole RNA from tumor, nontumor lung or frozen PBMC involved no sorting. This specimen was PBMCs, taken at surgery. These receptors originate from a male donor with early-stage non-small cell lung cancer.

The chain has TRBV20-1 and TRBJ1-2; 10 nucleotides align to TRBD1. V shed 3 bases, J shed 8 bases, and the junction held 6 bases outside the gene matches. Germline lookup yields CDR1 DFQATT and CDR2 SNEGSKA (reference sequence). CDR3 size: 13 residues. The CDR3 sequence is CSASQGQGKGYTF. In nucleotides, the CDR3 is TGCAGTGCTAGCCAGGGACAGGGGAAAGGCTACACCTTC.

Here the CDR3 DNA reads TGTGCCAGCAGCTTAAGCGCAGATACGCAGTATTTT. Protein product: CASSLSADTQYF. This rearrangement joins TRBV7-2 to TRBJ2-3, with D unclear. V was pared by 2 bases and J by 4 bases, with 4 bases between. CDR1 and CDR2 from the germline V gene are SGHTA and FQGNSA. The CDR3 totals 12 residues.

In this sample, this clonotype turned up a few times. The V call is TRBV5-4, the J call TRBJ2-3, with no clear D. This CDR3 is built from 13 residues. From germline, CDR1 is SGHNT and CDR2 YYREEE (reference sequence). V was clipped by 0 bases and J by 3 bases, with 5 bases between them. In DNA form, the CDR3 reads TGTGCCAGCAGCTTGGAAGAAACAGATACGCAGTATTTT. Translation: CASSLEETDTQYF. Variable domain in full (rest from reference TRBV5-4 and TRBJ2-3): ETGVTQSPTHLIKTRGQQVTLRCSSQSGHNTVSWYQQALGQGPQFIFQYYREEENGRGNFPPRFSGLQFPNYSSELNVNALELDDSALYLCASSLEETDTQYFGPGTRLTVL.

This chain connects TRBV29-1 to TRBJ2-3, with a tentative D call TRBD1 (5 bases). The CDR3 consists of 13 residues. The V and J ends lost 4 bases and 2 bases respectively, with 10 bases between them. Germline V gene lookup returns CDR1 SQVTM and CDR2 ANQGSEA. CDR3 sequence reads: CSVGGPYTDTQYF. The DNA of the CDR3 is TGCAGCGTTGGGGGCCCTTACACAGATACGCAGTATTTT.

This clonotype has just a few counts. The chain couples TRBV19 to TRBJ2-2, with TRBD1 matching over 8 bases. V was pared by 7 bases and J by 0 bases, with 4 bases of the junction left unmatched. The germline gives CDR1 LNHDA, CDR2 SQIVND (reference sequence). The CDR3 is made up of 15 amino acids. The CDR3 DNA reads as TGTGCCAGTAAATTGACAGGGGCGAACACCGGGGAGCTGTTTTTT. It yields the protein CASKLTGANTGELFF. Full variable domain (remainder filled in from reference TRBV19 and TRBJ2-2): DGGITQSPKYLFRKEGQNVTLSCEQNLNHDAMYWYRQDPGQGLRLIYYSQIVNDFQKGDIAEGYSVSREKKESFPLTVTSAQKNPTAFYLCASKLTGANTGELFFGEGSRLTVL.

This clonotype was seen ten or more times. V and J are TRBV28 and TRBJ2-3; D is unclear. The CDR3 is 15 amino acids. Germline V CDR1 and CDR2: MDHEN, SYDVKM. V was pared by 1 base and J by 6 bases, with 14 bases between. The CDR3 region has the DNA TGTGCCAGCAGTTTATCCGGGTTAGCCACGGATACGCAGTATTTT. As protein: CASSLSGLATDTQYF.

This clonotype was counted ten times or more. The chain links TRBV28 to TRBJ2-1; 9 nucleotides match TRBD2. The CDR3 length is 16 residues. In germline, CDR1 is MDHEN, CDR2 SYDVKM. Trimming at V came to 8 bases and at J to 1 base, leaving 9 bases not matched to a gene. CDR3 in DNA: TGTGCCAGCGAATCCGGTAGCGGGAGATCCTACAATGAGCAGTTCTTC. Its translation is CASESGSGRSYNEQFF.

A few counts support this clonotype. The gene calls are TRBV6-2 or TRBV6-3 and TRBJ2-3; 8 positions agree with TRBD2. The germline CDR1 and CDR2 sequences are MNHEY and SVGEGT. With V trimmed by 6 bases and J by 5 bases, 7 bases remained unmatched. CDR3 size: 14 residues. This CDR3 reads CASSRGRNGDTQYF. As DNA, the CDR3 is TGTGCCAGCAGCCGCGGGAGGAATGGAGATACGCAGTATTTT.

This clonotype showed up many times. The V call is TRBV6-6, the J call TRBJ2-4, with a tentative D call TRBD2 (5 bases). This CDR3 comprises 14 residues. Germline-derived CDR1 and CDR2 are MNHNY and SVGAGI (reference sequence). The ends were cut back, 6 bases at V and 0 bases at J, with 9 bases in the middle. The CDR3 loop reads CASSRGLAKNIQYF. The CDR3 DNA reads as TGTGCCAGCAGCCGCGGACTAGCCAAAAACATTCAGTACTTC.

The CDR3 here is CASSFSSGSHYEQYF. Written as DNA, the CDR3 is TGTGCCAGCAGTTTCTCTAGCGGGAGCCACTACGAGCAGTACTTC. V is TRBV27 and J is TRBJ2-7; 10 bases fit TRBD2. J gave up 3 bases and V 3 bases, and 5 bases lay outside the gene matches. Germline loops: CDR1 MNHEY, CDR2 SMNVEV (reference sequence). The CDR3 is 15 amino acids.

V and J are TRBV9 and TRBJ2-3, with D unclear. The CDR3 extends over 14 amino acids. Trimming removed 0 bases at V and 1 base at J, with 6 bases between. In germline, CDR1 is SGDLS, CDR2 YYNGEE. In DNA form, the CDR3 reads TGTGCCAGCAGCGTAGCTCCCGGCACAGATACGCAGTATTTT. It translates to CASSVAPGTDTQYF.

This clonotype has ten or more counts. The chain uses TRBV7-9 and TRBJ2-5; D might be TRBD1 or TRBD2, each matching 5 bases. In germline, CDR1 is SEHNR, CDR2 FQNEAQ (reference sequence). Trimming left V 1 base short and J 5 bases short, with 11 bases between. The CDR3 is 14 residues long. The CDR3 region has the DNA TGTGCCAGCAGCTTAGGAGAGAGGGGTGAGACCCAGTACTTC. This gives the protein CASSLGERGETQYF.

This clonotype was seen repeatedly, ten times or more. The genes are TRBV15 and TRBJ2-5; 10 bases match TRBD1. V shed 3 bases and J 2 bases; nucleotides not matched to a gene: 12. The germline CDR1 and CDR2 sequences are LNHNV and YYDKDF (reference sequence). The CDR3 runs to 18 residues. The CDR3 is CATSSLFRDRGPQETQYF. CDR3 DNA: TGTGCCACCAGCAGTTTGTTCCGGGACAGGGGTCCTCAAGAGACCCAGTACTTC.

The gene calls are TRBV20-1 and TRBJ1-5; no clear D gene. The CDR3 totals 15 residues. The germline V gene has CDR1 DFQATT and CDR2 SNEGSKA (reference sequence). The V end lost 3 bases, the J end lost 6 bases, and 18 bases lay between the germline ends. For the CDR3, the DNA is TGCAGTGCTAGCCCAGAAGGACGAGTGGGTCAGCCCCAGCATTTT. It yields the protein CSASPEGRVGQPQHF.

This clonotype appeared many times. The chain recombines TRBV20-1 with TRBJ2-5; D may be TRBD1 (6 bases). Germline-derived CDR1 and CDR2 are DFQATT and SNEGSKA (reference sequence). The germline V and J ends were trimmed by 3 bases and 1 base, with 12 bases remaining between them. The CDR3 sequence is 14 residues long. CDR3 nucleotides: TGCAGTGCTAGGGACAGACATGGCCAAGAGACCCAGTACTTC. This sequence encodes CSARDRHGQETQYF.

This clonotype was seen only a few times. The rearrangement uses TRBV4-3 and TRBJ2-1, with D tentatively TRBD2 (5 bases). The CDR3 has 13 residues. CDR1 LGHNA and CDR2 YSLEER come from the germline V gene. Trimming removed 0 bases at V and 9 bases at J, with 9 bases between. The CDR3 nucleotides are TGCGCCAGCAGCCAAGATCAGAGGGTTGAGCAGTTCTTC. This sequence encodes CASSQDQRVEQFF.

This clonotype was found many times. The chain uses TRBV10-2 and TRBJ2-4; D not certain. The CDR3 is made up of 16 amino acids. Germline-derived CDR1 and CDR2 are WSHSY and SAAADI. Trimming removed 6 bases at V and 4 bases at J, with 19 bases between. The CDR3: CASSLDWYGLKNIQYF. CDR3 sequence (DNA): TGCGCCAGCAGCTTAGACTGGTATGGATTGAAAAACATTCAGTACTTC.

CDR3 nucleotides: TGCAGCGTTGGGCTGGGAGTCACCGGGGAGCTGTTTTTT. As protein: CSVGLGVTGELFF. The genes are TRBV29-1 and TRBJ2-2, with a tentative D call TRBD2 (5 bases). This CDR3 contains 13 residues. Germline assignment: CDR1 SQVTM and CDR2 ANQGSEA. Between the trimmed V and J ends, which lost 4 bases and 4 bases, there was a span of 10 bases.

This clonotype was picked up many times. The chain uses TRBV5-1 and TRBJ1-1; no definite D call. This CDR3 region has 13 residues. Per the germline V gene, CDR1 is SGHRS and CDR2 is YFSETQ. The germline V and J ends were trimmed by 4 bases and 1 base, with 8 bases remaining between them. Here the CDR3 DNA reads TGCGCCAGCAGCGTCCCACAGAACACTGAAGCTTTCTTT. Translation: CASSVPQNTEAFF. Full variable domain (remainder filled in from reference TRBV5-1 and TRBJ1-1): KAGVTQTPRYLIKTRGQQVTLSCSPISGHRSVSWYQQTPGQGLQFLFEYFSETQRNKGNFPGRFSGRQFSNSRSEMNVSTLELGDSALYLCASSVPQNTEAFFGQGTRLTVV.

In this sample, this clonotype turned up a few times. This chain joins TRBV20-1 and TRBJ1-1; 10 bases are shared with TRBD1. The CDR3 has 14 amino acids. V shed 8 bases, J shed 1 base, and the junction held 7 bases outside the gene matches. Germline V gives CDR1 DFQATT, CDR2 SNEGSKA (reference sequence). CDR3: CSSGTGAANTEAFF. DNA for the CDR3: TGCAGTTCAGGGACAGGGGCGGCGAACACTGAAGCTTTCTTT.

The rearrangement links TRBV7-9 to TRBJ1-2, with D maybe TRBD1 (5 bases). Germline lookup yields CDR1 SEHNR and CDR2 FQNEAQ (reference sequence). The CDR3 has 18 residues. V shed 5 bases and J shed 5 bases, with 27 bases lying between them. CDR3 amino acids: CASSNTGTESKLWYGYTF. CDR3 in DNA: TGTGCCAGCAGCAATACCGGGACCGAAAGCAAACTATGGTATGGCTACACCTTC.

This clonotype came up a few times. Here the CDR3 reads CASSLDGRSGNTIYF. DNA for the CDR3: TGTGCCAGCAGCTTAGATGGTCGCTCTGGAAACACCATATATTTT. The V and J genes are TRBV7-8 and TRBJ1-3; D call uncertain. Trimming took 1 base from V and 0 from J, leaving 7 bases between them. Germline V gene sequence: CDR1 SGHVS, CDR2 FQNEAQ. This CDR3 contains 15 residues. The complete variable domain, with remaining parts taken from reference TRBV7-8 and TRBJ1-3, reads GAGVSQSPRYKVAKRGQDVALRCDPISGHVSLFWYQQALGQGPEFLTYFQNEAQLDKSGLPSDRFFAERPEGSVSTLKIQRTQQEDSAVYLCASSLDGRSGNTIYFGEGSWLTVV.

This clonotype was seen many times. The chain recombines TRBV29-1 with TRBJ2-5, with TRBD2 matching 7 bases. Germline V CDR1 and CDR2: SQVTM, ANQGSEA. The CDR3 extends over 13 amino acids. The trim removed 3 bases at V and 4 bases at J, leaving 5 bases unmatched. The CDR3 nucleotides are TGCAGCGTTGACGTGGCGGGAGCAGAGACCCAGTACTTC. Translation: CSVDVAGAETQYF.

This clonotype was counted only a few times. J is TRBJ2-3 and V is TRBV9; D is ambiguous. CDR1 is SGDLS, CDR2 YYNGEE, per germline. Trimming took 2 bases from V and 8 from J, leaving 15 bases between them. The CDR3 covers 14 residues. This chain's CDR3 is CASSVTTAAGTQYF. The CDR3 DNA follows: TGTGCCAGCAGCGTTACTACCGCGGCAGGTACGCAGTATTTT.

At least ten counts were recorded for this clonotype. The V gene is TRBV2, the J gene TRBJ2-7; D could derive from TRBD1 or TRBD2 (5 bases each). Trimming removed 0 bases from V and 2 bases from J, with 11 bases in between. Germline values: CDR1 SNHLY, CDR2 FYNNEI. The CDR3 is 15 amino acids. The CDR3 protein is CASSEARGVTYEQYF. The CDR3 nucleotides are TGTGCCAGCAGTGAAGCAAGAGGGGTCACCTACGAGCAGTACTTC.

V is TRBV6-1 and J is TRBJ2-6; 10 nucleotides line up with TRBD2. Germline V gene sequence: CDR1 MNHNS, CDR2 SASEGT. J was trimmed by 0 bases and V by 7 bases; bases with no gene match: 6. There are 17 residues in the CDR3. CDR3: CASIGLADHSGANVLTF. As DNA, the CDR3 is TGTGCCAGCATCGGACTAGCGGACCACTCTGGGGCCAACGTCCTGACTTTC.

V is TRBV5-1 and J is TRBJ2-3; D is unclear. V shed 2 bases and J shed 0 bases, with 19 bases lying between them. The CDR3 has 18 amino acids. CDR1 SGHRS and CDR2 YFSETQ come from the germline V gene. CDR3 bases: TGCGCCAGCAGCTTACTGGCCCCCCTGGGCCTTAGCACAGATACGCAGTATTTT. Residues: CASSLLAPLGLSTDTQYF.

The V gene is TRBV29-1, the J gene TRBJ2-7; 8 nucleotides line up with TRBD1. This CDR3 is 11 amino acids long. Losses at the gene ends were 5 bases for V and 7 bases for J; bases not matched to a gene: 4. Per the germline V gene, CDR1 is SQVTM and CDR2 is ANQGSEA. CDR3 DNA: TGCAGCGTTACGACAGGGGAAGAGCAGTACTTC. Its translation: CSVTTGEEQYF.